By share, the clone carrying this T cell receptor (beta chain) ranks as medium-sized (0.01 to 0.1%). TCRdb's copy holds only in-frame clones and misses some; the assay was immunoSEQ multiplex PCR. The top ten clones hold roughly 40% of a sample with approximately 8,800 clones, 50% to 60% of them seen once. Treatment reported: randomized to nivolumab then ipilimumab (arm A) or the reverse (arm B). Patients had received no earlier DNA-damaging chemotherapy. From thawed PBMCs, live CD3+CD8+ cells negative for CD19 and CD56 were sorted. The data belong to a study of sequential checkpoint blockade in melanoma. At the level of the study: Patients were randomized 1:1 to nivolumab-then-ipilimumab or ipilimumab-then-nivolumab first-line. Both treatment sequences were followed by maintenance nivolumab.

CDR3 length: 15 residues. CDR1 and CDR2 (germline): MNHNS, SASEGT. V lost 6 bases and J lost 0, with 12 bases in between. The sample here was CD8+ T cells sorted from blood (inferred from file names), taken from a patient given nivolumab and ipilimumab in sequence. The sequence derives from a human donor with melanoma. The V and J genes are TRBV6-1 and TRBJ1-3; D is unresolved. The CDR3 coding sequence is TGTGCCAGCAGGATTCGAGGAAACTCTGGAAACACCATATATTTT. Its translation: CASRIRGNSGNTIYF.